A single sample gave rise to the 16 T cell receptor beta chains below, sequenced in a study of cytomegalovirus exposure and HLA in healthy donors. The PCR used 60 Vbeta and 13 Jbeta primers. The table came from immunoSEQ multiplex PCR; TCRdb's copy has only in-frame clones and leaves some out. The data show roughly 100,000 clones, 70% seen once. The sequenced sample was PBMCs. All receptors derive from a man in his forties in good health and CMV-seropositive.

The CDR3 protein is CASSYSRGNTYEQYV. The CDR3 DNA reads TGTGCCAGCAGTTACTCGCGGGGGAACACCTACGAGCAGTACGTC. V gene TRBV6-5 combines with J gene TRBJ2-7, with 7 bases matching TRBD2. The CDR3 is 15 amino acids. Germline CDR1 is MNHEY and CDR2 is SVGAGI. V dropped 0 bases and J dropped 2; count of bases not matched to a gene: 4.

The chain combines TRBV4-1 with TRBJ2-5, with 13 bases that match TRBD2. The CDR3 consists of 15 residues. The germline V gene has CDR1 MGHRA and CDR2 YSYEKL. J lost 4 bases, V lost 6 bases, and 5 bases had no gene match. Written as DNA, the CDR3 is TGCGCCAGCAGTTTCGGACTAGCGGGAGTAGAGACCCAGTACTTC. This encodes CASSFGLAGVETQYF.

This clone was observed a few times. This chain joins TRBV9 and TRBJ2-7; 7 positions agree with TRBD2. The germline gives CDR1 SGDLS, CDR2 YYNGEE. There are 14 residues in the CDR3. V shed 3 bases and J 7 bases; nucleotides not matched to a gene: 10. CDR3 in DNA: TGTGCCAGCAGCGCCCTAGCGGCTCAAGATGAGCAGTACTTC. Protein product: CASSALAAQDEQYF.

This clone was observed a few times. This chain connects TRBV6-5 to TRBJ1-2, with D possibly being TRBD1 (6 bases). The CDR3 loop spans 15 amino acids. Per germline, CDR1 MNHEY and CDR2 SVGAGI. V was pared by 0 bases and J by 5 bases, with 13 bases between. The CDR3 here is CASSYSRDNLYGYTF. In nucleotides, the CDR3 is TGTGCCAGCAGTTACTCGAGGGACAATCTATATGGCTACACCTTC.

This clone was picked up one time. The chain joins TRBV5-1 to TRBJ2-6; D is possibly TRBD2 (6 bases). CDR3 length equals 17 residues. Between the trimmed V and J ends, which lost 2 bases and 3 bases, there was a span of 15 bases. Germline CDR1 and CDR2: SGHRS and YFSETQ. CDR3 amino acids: CASSFVRDGGGANVLTF. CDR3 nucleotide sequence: TGCGCCAGCAGCTTTGTACGGGACGGGGGTGGGGCCAACGTCCTGACTTTC.

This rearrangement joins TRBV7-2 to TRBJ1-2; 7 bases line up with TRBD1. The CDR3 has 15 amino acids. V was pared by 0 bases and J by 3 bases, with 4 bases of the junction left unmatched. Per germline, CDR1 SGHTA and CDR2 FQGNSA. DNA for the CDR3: TGTGCCAGCAGCTTAGCCCAGGGACAGTACTATGGCTACACCTTC. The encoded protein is CASSLAQGQYYGYTF. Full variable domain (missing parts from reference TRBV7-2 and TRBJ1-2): GAGVSQSPSNKVTEKGKDVELRCDPISGHTALYWYRQSLGQGLEFLIYFQGNSAPDKSGLPSDRFSAERTGGSVSTLTIQRTQQEDSAVYLCASSLAQGQYYGYTFGSGTRLTVV.

In nucleotides, the CDR3 is TGTGCCAGCAGCACAGTTTTCCAAGAGACCCAGTACTTC. Amino acid sequence: CASSTVFQETQYF. The chain links TRBV28 to TRBJ2-5; D remains unclear. The CDR3 is 13 amino acids. Germline CDR1 reads MDHEN; CDR2 reads SYDVKM. Trimming shortened V by 6 bases and J by 1 base, and 9 bases separated the two germline ends.

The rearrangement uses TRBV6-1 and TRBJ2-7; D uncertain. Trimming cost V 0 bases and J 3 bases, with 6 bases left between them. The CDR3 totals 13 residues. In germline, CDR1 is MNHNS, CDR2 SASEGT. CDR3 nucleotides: TGTGCCAGCAGTGAAGCAGATAACTACGAGCAGTACGTC. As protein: CASSEADNYEQYV.

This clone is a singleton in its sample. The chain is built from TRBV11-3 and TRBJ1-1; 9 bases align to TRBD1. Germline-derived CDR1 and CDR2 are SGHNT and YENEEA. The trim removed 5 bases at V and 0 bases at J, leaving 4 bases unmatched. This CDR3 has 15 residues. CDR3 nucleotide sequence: TGTGCCAGCAGCCCGGGACAGGGTTTGAACACTGAAGCTTTCTTT. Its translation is CASSPGQGLNTEAFF.

The CDR3, as DNA: TGCAGCGTTGGGGGACAGGGGGTTCCGGGTGGCTACACCTTC. As protein: CSVGGQGVPGGYTF. This rearrangement joins TRBV29-1 to TRBJ1-2; 11 bases are shared with TRBD1. The CDR3 has 14 residues. Germline CDR1 and CDR2: SQVTM and ANQGSEA. J gave up 7 bases and V 4 bases, and 8 bases lay outside the gene matches.

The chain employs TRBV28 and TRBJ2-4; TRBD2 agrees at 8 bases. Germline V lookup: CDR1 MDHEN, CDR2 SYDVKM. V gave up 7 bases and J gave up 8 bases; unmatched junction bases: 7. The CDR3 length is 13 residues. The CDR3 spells CASKDSGVDIQYF. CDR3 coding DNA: TGTGCCAGCAAGGATAGCGGGGTAGACATTCAGTACTTC.

This CDR3 reads CASLDRGPSMNTEAFF. The CDR3 region has the DNA TGTGCCAGCTTGGACAGGGGGCCTTCAATGAACACTGAAGCTTTCTTT. J is TRBJ1-1 and V is TRBV2; 11 bases agree with TRBD1. Germline CDR1 SNHLY, CDR2 FYNNEI. The CDR3 length is 16 residues. J was trimmed by 0 bases and V by 8 bases; bases with no gene match: 8.

The CDR3 sequence is CASALLGHGYTF. The CDR3 DNA reads as TGTGCTAGTGCGCTTCTGGGCCATGGCTACACCTTC. The J gene is TRBJ1-2, the V gene TRBV12-5; the D is unclear. Germline values: CDR1 LGHNT, CDR2 FRNRAP. The CDR3 is 12 residues long. V was trimmed by 7 bases and J by 6 bases, leaving 12 bases between them.

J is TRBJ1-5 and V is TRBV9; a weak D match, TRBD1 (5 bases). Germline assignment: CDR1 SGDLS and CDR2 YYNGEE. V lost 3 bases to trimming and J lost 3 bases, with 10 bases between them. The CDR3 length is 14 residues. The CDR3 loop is CASSEWGDNQPQHF. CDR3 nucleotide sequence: TGTGCCAGCAGCGAGTGGGGGGACAATCAGCCCCAGCATTTT.

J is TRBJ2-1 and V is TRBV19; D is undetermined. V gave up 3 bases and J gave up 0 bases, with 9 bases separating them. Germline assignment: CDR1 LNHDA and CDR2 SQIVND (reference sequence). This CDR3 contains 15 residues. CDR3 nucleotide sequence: TGTGCCAGTAGTATTACGGGTTACTCCTACAATGAGCAGTTCTTC. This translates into CASSITGYSYNEQFF.

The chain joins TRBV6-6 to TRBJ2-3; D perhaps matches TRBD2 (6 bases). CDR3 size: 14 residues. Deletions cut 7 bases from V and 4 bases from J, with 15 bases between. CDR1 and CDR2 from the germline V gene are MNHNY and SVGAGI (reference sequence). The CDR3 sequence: CASIGAPGADTQYF. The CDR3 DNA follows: TGTGCCAGCATTGGAGCACCGGGAGCAGATACGCAGTATTTT.